This T cell receptor (beta chain) was found in a study of siplizumab effects on memory and regulatory T cells. Regarding the study as a whole: Roughly 75-97% of proliferating CD4+ or CD8+ clones lacked a naive or memory phenotype that could be assigned.

Between the trimmed V and J ends, which lost 6 bases and 6 bases, there was a span of 24 bases. Per the germline V gene, CDR1 is SGHDT and CDR2 is YYEEEE. The CDR3 has 16 amino acids. Details on this clone: The antigen is not known.

This table comes from immunoSEQ multiplex PCR, and its TCRdb copy is limited to in-frame clones, with some not included. The sample has some 100,000 clones, just over 90% seen once; the top ten hold over 0.15%. The specimen sequenced was non-Treg CD4+ T cells sorted from blood. This receptor was identified in a human donor in good health. This chain connects TRBV5-6 to TRBJ1-2; TRBD1 is a possible D gene (5 bases). CDR3 region: CASTTWGIRTRDGYTF. The CDR3 DNA reads as TGTGCCAGCACCACCTGGGGCATTCGAACTCGAGATGGCTACACCTTC.